This is a list of T cell receptor beta chains from one sample in a study of T cell responses to AZD1222 COVID-19 vaccine. Using immunoSEQ multiplex PCR, the repertoire was profiled, and TCRdb retains in-frame clones only, with some absent. Here the sample spans fewer than 90,000 clones, over 75% being singletons. Sample: peripheral blood, taken on day 0 of AZD1222 vaccination. These receptors were obtained from an adult in good health. CDR3s leave out the opening cysteine and the closing phenylalanine or tryptophan. Expanded clones get a size class; other rows say once, few or many, or leave the size out.

size	V	J	CDR3
-	TRBV28	TRBJ2-3	ASSGPPWGLTDTQY
-	TRBV18	TRBJ2-7	ASSPLGYEQY
few	TRBV7-8	TRBJ1-5	ASSLDTREGQPQH
-	TRBV5-6	TRBJ2-7	ASSRRALSSYEQY
-	TRBV2	TRBJ2-3	ASSTGTNPSTDTQY
-	TRBV12-5	TRBJ2-5	ASGLNAGWETQY
-	TRBV11-2	TRBJ1-1	ASSLSGGTEAF
-	TRBV18	TRBJ1-4	ASSIGAANEKLF
few	TRBV6-4	TRBJ1-2	ASSDPRTGFYT
-	TRBV19	TRBJ1-6	ASSRTETPVLPLH
-	TRBV28	TRBJ2-7	ASSSGQGPYEQY
few	TRBV7-2	TRBJ2-5	ASSFTLEQETQY
few	TRBV19	TRBJ1-5	ASSIIYQPQH
-	TRBV5-1	TRBJ2-7	ASSFWTGLAGEDEQY
-	TRBV6-5	TRBJ1-5	ASRDPGPWDQPQH
-	TRBV3-1/TRBV3-2	TRBJ2-3	ASSQEWRGADTQY
-	TRBV12-1	TRBJ1-6	ASSPGHHSPLH
-	TRBV19	TRBJ2-1	ASHAGPTYNEQF
-	TRBV9	TRBJ1-5	ASSVYGTVNQPQH
-	TRBV6-5	TRBJ1-1	ASSYPGQGATEAF
-	TRBV6-1	TRBJ1-4	ASSEALLGDEKLF
once	TRBV19	TRBJ2-7	ASRRTGTQTYEQY